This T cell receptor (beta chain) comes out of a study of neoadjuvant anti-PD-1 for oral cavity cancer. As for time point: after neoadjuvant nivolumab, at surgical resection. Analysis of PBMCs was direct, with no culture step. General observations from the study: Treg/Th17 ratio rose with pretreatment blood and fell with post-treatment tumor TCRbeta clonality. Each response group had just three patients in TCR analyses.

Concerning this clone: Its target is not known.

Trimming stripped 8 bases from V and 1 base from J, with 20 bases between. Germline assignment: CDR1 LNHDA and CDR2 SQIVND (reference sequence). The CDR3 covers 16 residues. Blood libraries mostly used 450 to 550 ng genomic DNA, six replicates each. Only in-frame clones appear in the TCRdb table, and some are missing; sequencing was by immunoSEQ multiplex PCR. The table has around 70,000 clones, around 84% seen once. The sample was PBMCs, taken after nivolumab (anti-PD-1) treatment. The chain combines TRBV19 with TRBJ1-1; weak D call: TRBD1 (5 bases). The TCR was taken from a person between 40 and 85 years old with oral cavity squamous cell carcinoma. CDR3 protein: CASREQGLGRNTEAFF. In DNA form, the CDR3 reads TGTGCCAGTCGGGAGCAGGGTCTAGGTCGGAACACTGAAGCTTTCTTT.